The clone carrying this TCR beta chain has a handful of counts. Its antigen is still unknown. The data were taken from a study of memory CD4+ T cells and cytomegalovirus serostatus. Whole-study context: Of the healthy Belgian adults, under 10 were CMV seropositive and 20 to 25 seronegative. The study, taken as a whole, reports: Each of around 69 CMV-associated TCRbeta sequences occurred in one to five individuals.

TCRdb's copy holds only in-frame clones and misses some; the assay was immunoSEQ multiplex PCR. The sample includes 75,000 to 90,000 clones, approximately 84% seen only once; the top ten take around 0.75%. Single viable CD3+CD4+CD8-CD45RO+ cells were sorted as the memory CD4+ T cells. Total CD4+ T cells were enriched by CD4 positive selection. The CDR3 extends over 16 amino acids. Germline-derived CDR1 and CDR2 are SGDLS and YYNGEE. Trimming removed 0 bases from V and 5 bases from J; junction bases left unmatched: 7. This receptor was taken from an adult in good health and CMV-seronegative. Sequencing used memory CD4+ T cells from blood. This chain links TRBV9 with TRBJ2-2; 7 nucleotides agree with TRBD2. The CDR3 DNA follows: TGTGCCAGCAGCGTAGCTCCGGGGGGAGGGACCGGGGAGCTGTTTTTT. This sequence encodes CASSVAPGGGTGELFF.